A single count supports the clone carrying this TCR beta chain. The antigen is not known. This CDR3 spans 13 amino acids. Trimming removed 0 bases at V and 2 bases at J, with 5 bases between. Germline lookup yields CDR1 SGHAT and CDR2 FQNNGV. Naive CD8 cells, CD45RO-negative and positively selected for CCR7, excluded terminally differentiated effector memory CD45RA+ cells. Generated by immunoSEQ multiplex PCR, the TCRdb table keeps only in-frame clones and is missing some. Found here are about 1.9 million clones, just under 95% of them singletons; the top ten hold more than 1.5%. This entry is derived from a study of shared clonotypes between healthy human individuals. On the study more broadly: CD4 naive cells filled three plates per donor, CD4 memory three, CD8 naive two and CD8 memory one. General study findings and limits: In contrast to clonotypes shared by all four donors, non-shared clonotypes had lower generation probabilities.

This rearrangement joins TRBV11-2 to TRBJ2-7, with D unclear. Sequenced input: naive CD8+ T cells from PBMCs. This receptor was identified in a man in his late teens or twenties in good health. Some clones in this sample may be carry-over from other donors' samples. CDR3 in DNA: TGTGCCAGCAGCTTAGATTCCACCTACGAGCAGTACTTC. Translating gives CASSLDSTYEQYF.